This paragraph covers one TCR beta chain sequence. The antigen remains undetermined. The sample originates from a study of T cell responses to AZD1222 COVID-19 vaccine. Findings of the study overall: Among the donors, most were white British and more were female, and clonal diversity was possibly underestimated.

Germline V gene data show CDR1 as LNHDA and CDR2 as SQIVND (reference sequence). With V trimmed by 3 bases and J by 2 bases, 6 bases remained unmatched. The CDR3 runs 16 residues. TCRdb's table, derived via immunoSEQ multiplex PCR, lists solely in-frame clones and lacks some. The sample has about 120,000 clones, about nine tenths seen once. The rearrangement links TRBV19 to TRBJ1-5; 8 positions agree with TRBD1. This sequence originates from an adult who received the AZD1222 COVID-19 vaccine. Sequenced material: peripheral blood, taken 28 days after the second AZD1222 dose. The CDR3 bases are TGTGCCAGTAGTATCCCCTCGACAGGGGGCAATCAGCCCCAGCATTTT. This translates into CASSIPSTGGNQPQHF. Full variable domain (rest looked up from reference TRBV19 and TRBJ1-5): DGGITQSPKYLFRKEGQNVTLSCEQNLNHDAMYWYRQDPGQGLRLIYYSQIVNDFQKGDIAEGYSVSREKKESFPLTVTSAQKNPTAFYLCASSIPSTGGNQPQHFGDGTRLSIL.